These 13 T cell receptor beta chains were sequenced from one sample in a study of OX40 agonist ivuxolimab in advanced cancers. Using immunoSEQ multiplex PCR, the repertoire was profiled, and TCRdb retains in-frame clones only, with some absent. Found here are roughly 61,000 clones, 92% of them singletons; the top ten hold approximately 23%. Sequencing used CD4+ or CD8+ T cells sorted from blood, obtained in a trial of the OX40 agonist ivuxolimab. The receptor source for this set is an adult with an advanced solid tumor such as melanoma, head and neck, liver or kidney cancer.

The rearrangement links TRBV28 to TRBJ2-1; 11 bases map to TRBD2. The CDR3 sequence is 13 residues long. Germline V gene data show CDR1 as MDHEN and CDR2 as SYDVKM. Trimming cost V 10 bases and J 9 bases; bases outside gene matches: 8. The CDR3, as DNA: TGTGCCACCTTAGCGGGGGGGAGGCGTGAGCAGTTCTTC. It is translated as CATLAGGRREQFF.

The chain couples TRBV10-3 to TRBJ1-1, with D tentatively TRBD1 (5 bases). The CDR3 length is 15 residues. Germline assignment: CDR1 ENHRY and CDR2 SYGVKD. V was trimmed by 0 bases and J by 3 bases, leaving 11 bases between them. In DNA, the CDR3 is TGTGCCATCAGTGAGTCTTCAGGGTGGGACACTGAAGCTTTCTTT. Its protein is CAISESSGWDTEAFF.

For the CDR3, the DNA is TGCGCCAGCAGCCAAGACTTAGAGGGACAGGGACGCTATGGCTACACCTTC. Translation gives CASSQDLEGQGRYGYTF. V usage is TRBV4-3 and J usage is TRBJ1-2; 9 bases line up with TRBD1. With V trimmed by 0 bases and J by 4 bases, 9 bases remained unmatched. CDR1 is LGHNA, CDR2 YSLEER, per germline. CDR3 length equals 17 residues.

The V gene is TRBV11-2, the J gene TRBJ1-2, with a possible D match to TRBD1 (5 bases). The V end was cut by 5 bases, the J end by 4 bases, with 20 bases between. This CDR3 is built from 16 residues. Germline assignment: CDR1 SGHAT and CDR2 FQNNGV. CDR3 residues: CASSPGATSKGYGYTF. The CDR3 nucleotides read TGTGCCAGCAGCCCCGGGGCTACAAGTAAGGGCTATGGCTACACCTTC.

The CDR3 sequence is CASKVDTQYF. The CDR3 DNA reads as TGTGCCAGCAAGGTTGATACGCAGTATTTT. The chain couples TRBV21-1 to TRBJ2-3. TRBV21-1 is tagged as a pseudogene. This CDR3 region has 10 residues.

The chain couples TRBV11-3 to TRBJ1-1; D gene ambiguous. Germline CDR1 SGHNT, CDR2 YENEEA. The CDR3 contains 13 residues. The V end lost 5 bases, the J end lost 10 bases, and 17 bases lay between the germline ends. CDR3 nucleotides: TGTGCCAGCAGCCCCGGGAGTTTTGGTCCAGCTTTCTTT. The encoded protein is CASSPGSFGPAFF. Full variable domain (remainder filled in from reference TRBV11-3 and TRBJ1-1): EAGVVQSPRYKIIEKKQPVAFWCNPISGHNTLYWYLQNLGQGPELLIRYENEEAVDDSQLPKDRFSAERLKGVDSTLKIQPAELGDSAVYLCASSPGSFGPAFFGQGTRLTVV.

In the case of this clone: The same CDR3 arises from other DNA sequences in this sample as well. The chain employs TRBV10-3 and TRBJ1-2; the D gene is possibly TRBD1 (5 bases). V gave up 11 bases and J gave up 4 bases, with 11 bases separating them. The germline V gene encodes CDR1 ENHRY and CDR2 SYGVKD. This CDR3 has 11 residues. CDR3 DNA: TGTGCCGCGGCTGGGGGCTATGGCTACACCTTC. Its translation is CAAAGGYGYTF.

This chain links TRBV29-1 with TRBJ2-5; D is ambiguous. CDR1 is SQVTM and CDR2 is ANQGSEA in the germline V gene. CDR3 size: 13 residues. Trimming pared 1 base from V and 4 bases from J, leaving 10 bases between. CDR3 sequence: CSVEGLLVETQYF. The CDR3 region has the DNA TGCAGCGTTGAAGGGCTTCTAGTAGAGACCCAGTACTTC. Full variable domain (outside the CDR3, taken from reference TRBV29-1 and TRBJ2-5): SAVISQKPSRDICQRGTSLTIQCQVDSQVTMMFWYRQQPGQSLTLIATANQGSEATYESGFVIDKFPISRPNLTFSTLTVSNMSPEDSSIYLCSVEGLLVETQYFGPGTRLLVL.

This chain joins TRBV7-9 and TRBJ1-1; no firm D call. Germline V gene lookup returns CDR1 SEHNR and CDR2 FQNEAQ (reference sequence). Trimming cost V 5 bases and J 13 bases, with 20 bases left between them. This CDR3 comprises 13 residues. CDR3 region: CASSPGERPQNFF. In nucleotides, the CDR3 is TGTGCCAGCAGCCCCGGTGAGCGGCCCCAGAATTTCTTT. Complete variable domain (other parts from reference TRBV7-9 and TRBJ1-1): DTGVSQNPRHKITKRGQNVTFRCDPISEHNRLYWYRQTLGQGPEFLTYFQNEAQLEKSRLLSDRFSAERPKGSFSTLEIQRTEQGDSAMYLCASSPGERPQNFFGQGTRLTVV.

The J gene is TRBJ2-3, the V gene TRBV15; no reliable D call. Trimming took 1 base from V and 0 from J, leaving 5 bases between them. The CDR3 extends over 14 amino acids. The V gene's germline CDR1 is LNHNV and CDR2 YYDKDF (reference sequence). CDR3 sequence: CATSRGLSTDTQYF. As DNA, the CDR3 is TGTGCCACCAGCAGAGGGTTAAGCACAGATACGCAGTATTTT.

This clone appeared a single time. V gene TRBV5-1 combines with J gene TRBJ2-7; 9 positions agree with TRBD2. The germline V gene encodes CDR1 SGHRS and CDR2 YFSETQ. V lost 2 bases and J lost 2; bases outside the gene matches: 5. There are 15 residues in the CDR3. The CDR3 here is CASSLAGGLTYEQYF. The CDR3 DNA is TGCGCCAGCAGCTTAGCGGGGGGACTTACCTACGAGCAGTACTTC.

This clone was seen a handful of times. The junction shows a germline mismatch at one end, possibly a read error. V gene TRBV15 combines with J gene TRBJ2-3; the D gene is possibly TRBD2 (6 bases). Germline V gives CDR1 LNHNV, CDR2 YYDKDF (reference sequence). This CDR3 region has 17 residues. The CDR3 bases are TGTGCCACCAGCGGAGATTTTCGCGGGACTTGGTGGGATACGCAGTATTTT. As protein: CATSGDFRGTWWDTQYF.

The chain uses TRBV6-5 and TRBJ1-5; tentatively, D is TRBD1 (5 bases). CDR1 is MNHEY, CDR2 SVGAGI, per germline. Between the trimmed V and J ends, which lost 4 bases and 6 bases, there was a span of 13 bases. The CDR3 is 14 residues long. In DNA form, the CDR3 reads TGTGCCAGCAGTTCCCTGGAGGGGACTCAGCCCCAGCATTTT. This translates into CASSSLEGTQPQHF.